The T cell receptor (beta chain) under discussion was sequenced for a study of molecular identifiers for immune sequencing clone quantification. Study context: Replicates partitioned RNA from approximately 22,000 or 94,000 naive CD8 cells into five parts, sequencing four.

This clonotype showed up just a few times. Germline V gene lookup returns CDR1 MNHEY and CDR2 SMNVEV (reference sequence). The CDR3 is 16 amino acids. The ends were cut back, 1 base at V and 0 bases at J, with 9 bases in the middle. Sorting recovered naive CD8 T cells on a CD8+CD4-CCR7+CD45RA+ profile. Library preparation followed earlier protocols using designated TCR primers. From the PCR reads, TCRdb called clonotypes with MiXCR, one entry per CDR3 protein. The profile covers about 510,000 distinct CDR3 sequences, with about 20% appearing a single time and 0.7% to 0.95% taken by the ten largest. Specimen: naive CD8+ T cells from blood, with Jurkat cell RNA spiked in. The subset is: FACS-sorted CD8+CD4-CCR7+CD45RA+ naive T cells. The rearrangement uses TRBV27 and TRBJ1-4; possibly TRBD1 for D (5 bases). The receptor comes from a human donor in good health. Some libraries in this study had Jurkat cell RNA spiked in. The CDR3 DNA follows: TGTGCCAGCAGTTTATTCCTGGGGGCAACTAATGAAAAACTGTTTTTT. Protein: CASSLFLGATNEKLFF. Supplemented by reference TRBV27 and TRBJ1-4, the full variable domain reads EAQVTQNPRYLITVTGKKLTVTCSQNMNHEYMSWYRQDPGLGLRQIYYSMNVEVTDKGDVPEGYKVSRKEKRNFPLILESPSPNQTSLYFCASSLFLGATNEKLFFGSGTQLSVL.